The next 25 T cell receptor beta chains were all read from a single sample in a study of post-analysis software for immune sequencing data. These receptors have no identified antigens. cDNA libraries of TCR beta carried unique molecular identifiers. TCRdb reprocessed the PCR reads via MiXCR and lists one record per CDR3 protein. The repertoire includes around 770,000 distinct CDR3 sequences, approximately 44% of them detected once, and roughly 4.9% sits in the top ten. General study points: When patients were compared with controls, 4 or 5 TRBV segments were more frequent, TRBV5-6, TRBV5-1 and TRBV20-1 among them.

Sequenced material: blood. The source is a girl aged 5-17 years with multiple sclerosis.

The V call is TRBV7-2, the J call TRBJ2-5; TRBD2 matches 8 bases. CDR3 size: 13 residues. V gave up 5 bases and J gave up 5 bases; unmatched junction bases: 4. CDR1 and CDR2 from the germline V gene are SGHTA and FQGNSA. The DNA for the CDR3 is TGTGCCAGCAGCGCGGGACTAGGGGAGACCCAGTACTTC. This sequence encodes CASSAGLGETQYF.

Turning to this clonotype: An end of the junction does not agree with germline; a read error may underlie this. The V and J genes are TRBV7-8 and TRBJ2-3; perhaps TRBD1 as D (6 bases). This CDR3 is 17 amino acids long. Germline V gives CDR1 SGHVS, CDR2 FQNEAQ. CDR3 protein: CTSSFPREGVYVDTQYF. The CDR3 DNA follows: TGTACCAGCAGCTTCCCCCGAGAGGGGGTATATGTCGATACGCAGTATTTT.

The count of this clonotype is one. The V and J genes are TRBV4-2 and TRBJ1-1, with D uncertain. The CDR3 is 14 residues long. The V end lost 3 bases, the J end lost 4 bases, and 12 bases lay between the germline ends. The germline gives CDR1 LGHNA, CDR2 YNFKEQ. CDR3 in amino acids: CASSHDPEGTEAFF. The CDR3 bases are TGTGCCAGCAGCCACGATCCGGAGGGCACTGAAGCTTTCTTT.

This clonotype was seen only a few times. The V call is TRBV5-1, the J call TRBJ2-7; TRBD1 matches at 7 bases. This CDR3 is built from 13 residues. After removal of 4 bases from V and 5 bases from J, the junction contained 6 bases not matched to a gene. CDR1 SGHRS and CDR2 YFSETQ come from the germline V gene. The CDR3 nucleotides read TGCGCCAGCAGCATCGACAGGGACAACGAGCAGTACTTC. As protein: CASSIDRDNEQYF.

This clonotype came up a few times. The gene calls are TRBV9 and TRBJ2-1, with 11 bases identical to TRBD2. Germline V lookup: CDR1 SGDLS, CDR2 YYNGEE. The J segment lost 4 bases and the V segment lost 3 bases, leaving 9 bases of the junction unmatched. This CDR3 contains 17 residues. The CDR3 is CASSGRPSGRLYNEQFF. CDR3 in DNA: TGTGCCAGCAGCGGGCGACCTAGCGGGAGGCTGTACAATGAGCAGTTCTTC.

This chain connects TRBV6-1 to TRBJ2-7; D uncertain. Germline V gives CDR1 MNHNS, CDR2 SASEGT. The CDR3 extends over 14 amino acids. V dropped 1 base and J dropped 3 bases, with 10 bases sitting between them. DNA for the CDR3: TGTGCCAGCAGTGAAGGGTATGGGATCTACGAGCAGTACTTC. Translated, it gives CASSEGYGIYEQYF.

V usage is TRBV6-6 and J usage is TRBJ2-7; D possibly uses TRBD1 or TRBD2 (6 bases each). CDR3 length: 15 residues. Trimming removed 6 bases from V and 2 bases from J, with 17 bases in between. CDR1 and CDR2 (germline): MNHNY, SVGAGI (reference sequence). CDR3 residues: CASSHGVEGAYEQYF. The CDR3 region has the DNA TGTGCCAGCAGCCACGGGGTGGAGGGGGCCTACGAGCAGTACTTC.

This sequence joins TRBV25-1 and TRBJ2-1; 7 bases align to TRBD2. The V gene's germline CDR1 is MGHDK and CDR2 SYGVNS. The CDR3 has 15 amino acids. The V and J ends lost 3 bases and 5 bases, in that order; junction bases with no gene match: 7. CDR3 coding DNA: TGTGCCAGCAGTGAGGGGGTAGGGACTAACAATGAGCAGTTCTTC. Its protein is CASSEGVGTNNEQFF.

Turning to this clonotype: Relative to the germline gene, one junction end is altered; a read error may explain this. The rearrangement uses TRBV9 and TRBJ2-7; TRBD2 is a possible D gene (5 bases). The germline CDR1 and CDR2 sequences are SGDLS and YYNGEE. The CDR3 totals 14 residues. DNA for the CDR3: TGTACCAGCAGCGTTGGGGAAAGGGAGTACGAGCAGTACTTC. Protein sequence: CTSSVGEREYEQYF.

In its sample, this clonotype was seen a few times. This chain uses TRBV27 with TRBJ2-7, with 10 bases matching TRBD1. Per the germline V gene, CDR1 is MNHEY and CDR2 is SMNVEV (reference sequence). The junction had 5 bases not matched to a gene; V was cut back by 0 bases and J by 6 bases. The CDR3 is 15 amino acids. CDR3 DNA sequence: TGTGCCAGCAGTTTATCGCGGGACAGGGGTCCCGAGCAGTACTTC. Translating it yields CASSLSRDRGPEQYF.

CDR3 sequence (DNA): TGTGCCAGCAGTTTATCGGGACAGGGGAGCGCTGAGCAGTTCTTC. This translates into CASSLSGQGSAEQFF. The chain employs TRBV12-3 or TRBV12-4 and TRBJ2-1, with 10 bases that match TRBD1. The CDR3 is 15 amino acids. Trimming cost V 2 bases and J 9 bases; bases outside gene matches: 7.

The rearrangement links TRBV12-3 or TRBV12-4 to TRBJ1-2, with a tentative D call TRBD1 (5 bases). The V and J ends lost 1 base and 3 bases respectively, with 12 bases between them. This CDR3 is 15 amino acids long. Written as DNA, the CDR3 is TGTGCCAGCAGTTTAGGGGGGGAGGGAGACTATGGCTACACCTTC. Translating it yields CASSLGGEGDYGYTF.

This clonotype was counted only a few times. The rearrangement joins TRBV2 to TRBJ2-5, with 10 bases identical to TRBD1. The J segment lost 2 bases and the V segment lost 6 bases, leaving 3 bases of the junction unmatched. In germline, CDR1 is SNHLY, CDR2 FYNNEI. The CDR3 loop spans 14 amino acids. The DNA for the CDR3 is TGTGCCAGCAGAAGGGACAGGGGTCAAGAGACCCAGTACTTC. Translating it yields CASRRDRGQETQYF.

This clonotype was counted between two and nine times. The rearrangement links TRBV7-9 to TRBJ2-1; weak D call: TRBD2 (5 bases). Trimming shortened V by 0 bases and J by 8 bases, and 14 bases separated the two germline ends. CDR1 SEHNR and CDR2 FQNEAQ come from the germline V gene (reference sequence). CDR3 length: 15 residues. CDR3 coding DNA: TGTGCCAGCAGCTTAGCTAGCGTATATGTCCATGAGCAGTTCTTC. This encodes CASSLASVYVHEQFF.

J is TRBJ1-5 and V is TRBV4-3; possible D gene TRBD1, 6 bases. Trimming left V 4 bases short and J 5 bases short, with 15 bases between. CDR1 is LGHNA and CDR2 is YSLEER in the germline V gene. The CDR3 has 15 amino acids. The CDR3 sequence is CASSRSRGEYQPQHF. The CDR3, as DNA: TGCGCCAGCAGCCGCTCGAGGGGGGAATATCAGCCCCAGCATTTT.

The chain combines TRBV20-1 with TRBJ2-7; 13 positions agree with TRBD2. From germline, CDR1 is DFQATT and CDR2 SNEGSKA (reference sequence). The CDR3 has 17 amino acids. V lost 5 bases to trimming and J lost 2 bases; unmatched junction nucleotides: 12. The CDR3 protein is CSAPPGTSGTPTYEQYF. In nucleotides, the CDR3 is TGCAGTGCTCCCCCCGGGACTAGCGGGACACCAACCTACGAGCAGTACTTC.

Details on this clonotype: The junction departs from germline at one end; a sequencing error may be responsible. The chain carries TRBV3-1 and TRBJ1-2; the D is unclear. The CDR3 has 12 amino acids. Germline V CDR1 and CDR2: LGHDT, YNNKEL (reference sequence). This CDR3 is CASSQYAYGYTF. The CDR3 DNA reads TGTGCCAGCAGCCAATACGCCTATGGCTACACCTTT.

The chain combines TRBV12-3 or TRBV12-4 with TRBJ2-5; no definite D call. The CDR3 spans 14 residues. The V end was cut by 6 bases, the J end by 5 bases, with 16 bases between. This CDR3 reads CASRFTSATETQYF. CDR3 sequence (DNA): TGTGCCAGCAGGTTTACTTCGGCTACCGAGACCCAGTACTTC.

The chain has TRBV4-1 and TRBJ2-3, with a weak D call TRBD2 (5 bases). V dropped 0 bases and J dropped 1 base, with 14 bases sitting between them. The CDR3 loop spans 17 amino acids. Per the germline V gene, CDR1 is MGHRA and CDR2 is YSYEKL. The chain's CDR3 is CASSQERGIGGTDTQYF. The CDR3 nucleotides read TGCGCCAGCAGCCAAGAGCGAGGGATTGGCGGCACAGATACGCAGTATTTT.

This chain connects TRBV12-3 or TRBV12-4 to TRBJ2-5, with D possibly TRBD2 on 5 matching bases. This CDR3 spans 11 amino acids. Trimming pared 5 bases from V and 7 bases from J, leaving 8 bases between. CDR3 coding DNA: TGTGCCAGCAGTGTCCGGGGGACCCAGTACTTC. This gives the protein CASSVRGTQYF.

This clonotype was found once. This chain connects TRBV20-1 to TRBJ2-1, with 9 bases identical to TRBD2. Germline assignment: CDR1 DFQATT and CDR2 SNEGSKA (reference sequence). J gave up 3 bases and V 6 bases, and 6 bases lay outside the gene matches. This CDR3 has 14 amino acids. The CDR3 loop is CSAPTSGLYNEQFF. The CDR3 DNA reads TGCAGTGCACCGACTAGCGGTCTCTACAATGAGCAGTTCTTC.

This sequence joins TRBV7-2 and TRBJ2-4; D is unresolved. The assigned J gene may be wrong: the sequence end matches TRBJ2-7 better. The germline V gene encodes CDR1 SGHTA and CDR2 FQGNSA. The length of the CDR3 is 11 residues. CDR3 sequence: CASRGQYEQYF. As DNA, the CDR3 is TGTGCCAGCAGGGGCCAATACGAGCAGTACTTC.

This chain uses TRBV6-5 with TRBJ2-3; D is perhaps TRBD2 (6 bases). The CDR3 sequence is 14 residues long. Deletions cut 6 bases from V and 0 bases from J, with 10 bases between. The germline V gene has CDR1 MNHEY and CDR2 SVGAGI. CDR3 in DNA: TGTGCCAGCAGGCCCGGGGGTAGCACAGATACGCAGTATTTT. Its protein is CASRPGGSTDTQYF.

In the case of this clonotype: The DNA is omitted, as the CDR3 cannot be located on it reliably, and the CDR3 follows TCRdb's listing. This chain links TRBV27 with TRBJ2-2; the table assigns TRBD1, which was not confirmed against the DNA. From its first to its last residue, the CDR3 has 22 amino acids. The germline CDR1 and CDR2 sequences are MNHEY and SMNVEV (reference sequence). CDR3 sequence: CASSQPGGSRSNEQFFGGELFF.

Turning to this clonotype: The junction shows a germline mismatch at one end, possibly a read error. The chain joins TRBV20-1 to TRBJ2-7; D possibly uses TRBD1 or TRBD2 (5 bases each). The CDR3 runs to 12 residues. CDR1 and CDR2 (germline): DFQATT, SNEGSKA (reference sequence). The CDR3, as DNA: TGCAGTGCCAGAGGGACCACCTTCGTGCAGTACTTC. Residues: CSARGTTFVQYF.